The text below deals with one T cell receptor (beta chain). This sample was taken from a study of blood T cell repertoires in COVID-19. The repertoire was sequenced with immunoSEQ multiplex PCR; TCRdb's copy has only in-frame clones and lacks some. The sample holds 140,000 or so clones; 84% are singletons and the top ten take around 1.6%. Participant ages covered about 18 to 95 years across around 22 US areas. The sequence was obtained from a woman between 18 and 29 years old who had been exposed to COVID-19. Sequenced: PBMCs or T cells enriched from blood (not recorded which).

CDR3 bases: TGTGCCACCAGTGTCCCGGATGGCAGCGGAAAACTGTTTTTT. Protein: CATSVPDGSGKLFF. This chain joins TRBV24-1 and TRBJ1-4; D gene ambiguous. Trimming cost V 5 bases and J 10 bases, with 16 bases left between them. CDR1 and CDR2 (germline): KGHDR, SFDVKD. CDR3 length: 14 residues.